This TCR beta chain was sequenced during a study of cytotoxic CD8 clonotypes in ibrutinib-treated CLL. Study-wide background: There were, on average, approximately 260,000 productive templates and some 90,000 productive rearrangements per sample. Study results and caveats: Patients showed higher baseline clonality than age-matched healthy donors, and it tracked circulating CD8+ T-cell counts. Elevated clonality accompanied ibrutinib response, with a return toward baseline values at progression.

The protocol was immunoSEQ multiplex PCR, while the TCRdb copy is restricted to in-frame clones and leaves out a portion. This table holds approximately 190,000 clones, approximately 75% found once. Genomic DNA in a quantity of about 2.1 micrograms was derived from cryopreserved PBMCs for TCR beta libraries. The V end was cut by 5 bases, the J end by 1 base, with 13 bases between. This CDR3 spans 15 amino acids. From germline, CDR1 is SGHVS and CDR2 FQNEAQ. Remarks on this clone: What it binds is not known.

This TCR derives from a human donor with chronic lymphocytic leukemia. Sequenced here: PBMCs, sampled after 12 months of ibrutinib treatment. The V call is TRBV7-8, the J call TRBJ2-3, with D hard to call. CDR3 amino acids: CASSPVVSRTDTQYF. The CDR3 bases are TGTGCCAGCAGCCCCGTGGTTTCCCGCACAGATACGCAGTATTTT.